This entry describes one T cell receptor (beta chain). These data are taken from a study of graft-versus-host responses after intestinal transplantation. J was trimmed by 0 bases and V by 3 bases; bases with no gene match: 3. Germline CDR1 reads SEHNR; CDR2 reads FQNEAQ (reference sequence). This CDR3 is 15 amino acids long. Repertoires were generated with immunoSEQ multiplex PCR, while TCRdb's copy carries only in-frame clones and drops some. The sample gives around 28,000 clones, approximately 87% of which show up once; around 1.1% is in the top ten. Material: PBMCs, obtained 28 days after intestinal transplant. J is TRBJ1-1 and V is TRBV7-9, with TRBD1 identical over 8 bases. The receptor comes from a human patient who received an intestinal transplant, so some T cells may come from the graft donor. CDR3 loop: CASSFRTGMNTEAFF. The CDR3 bases are TGTGCCAGCAGCTTTCGGACAGGGATGAACACTGAAGCTTTCTTT.